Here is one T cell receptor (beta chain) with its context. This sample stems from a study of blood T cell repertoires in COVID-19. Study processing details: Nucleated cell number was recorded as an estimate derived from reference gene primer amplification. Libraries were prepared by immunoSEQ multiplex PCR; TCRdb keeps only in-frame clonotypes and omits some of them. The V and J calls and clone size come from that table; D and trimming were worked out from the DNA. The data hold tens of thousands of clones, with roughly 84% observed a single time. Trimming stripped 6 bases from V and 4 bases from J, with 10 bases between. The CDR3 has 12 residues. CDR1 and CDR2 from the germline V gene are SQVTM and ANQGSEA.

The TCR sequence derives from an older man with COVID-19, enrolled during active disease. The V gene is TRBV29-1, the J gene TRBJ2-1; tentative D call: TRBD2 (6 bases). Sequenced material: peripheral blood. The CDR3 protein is CSVEAGYNEQFF. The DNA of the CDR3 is TGCAGCGTCGAGGCGGGGTACAATGAGCAGTTCTTC.